The 22 T cell receptor beta chains given below trace back to one sample, sequenced in a study of Ad26.COV2.S vaccination and SARS-CoV-2 variants. Treatment defined: around 19 received Ad26.COV2.S at low or high dose, single or two shots; roughly 5 received placebo; per-sample allocation not given. Sampling took place 63 days after the first vaccine or placebo injection. Using immunoSEQ multiplex PCR, the repertoire was profiled, and TCRdb retains in-frame clones only, with some absent. The sample carries some 350,000 clones, around 90% recorded once. The material sequenced was peripheral blood, taken in a trial of Ad26.COV2.S vaccine versus placebo. Receptors were obtained from a person between 18 and 65 years old who received the Ad26.COV2.S COVID-19 vaccine or a placebo.

The chain recombines TRBV4-2 with TRBJ1-6, with D perhaps matching TRBD1 (5 bases). V dropped 0 bases and J dropped 11 bases, with 14 bases sitting between them. Germline V lookup: CDR1 LGHNA, CDR2 YNFKEQ. The CDR3 is made up of 15 amino acids. The chain's CDR3 is CASSQEGPEGAPLHF. The CDR3 coding sequence is TGTGCCAGCAGCCAAGAGGGTCCTGAAGGGGCACCCCTCCACTTT.

The rearrangement uses TRBV9 and TRBJ1-1; perhaps TRBD1 as D (6 bases). CDR1 SGDLS and CDR2 YYNGEE come from the germline V gene. The V end lost 3 bases, the J end lost 1 base, and 25 bases lay between the germline ends. This CDR3 has 19 residues. CDR3 residues: CASSASHLYPWTENTEAFF. The DNA for the CDR3 is TGTGCCAGCAGCGCCAGCCATCTATACCCGTGGACAGAGAACACTGAAGCTTTCTTT. Complete variable domain (other parts from reference TRBV9 and TRBJ1-1): DSGVTQTPKHLITATGQRVTLRCSPRSGDLSVYWYQQSLDQGLQFLIQYYNGEERAKGNILERFSAQQFPDLHSELNLSSLELGDSALYFCASSASHLYPWTENTEAFFGQGTRLTVV.

The V and J genes are TRBV30 and TRBJ1-3; D gene unclear. Trimming left V 1 base short and J 7 bases short, with 14 bases between. The V gene's germline CDR1 is GTSNPN and CDR2 SVGIG (reference sequence). CDR3 length: 14 amino acids. In DNA, the CDR3 is TGTGCCTGGAGTGGGCCCTTGACTCGTAACACCATATATTTT. This gives the protein CAWSGPLTRNTIYF.

The CDR3 is CASSLRTGLVVEAFF. CDR3 bases: TGCGCCAGCAGCCTTCGGACCGGGTTGGTCGTTGAAGCTTTCTTT. The V and J genes are TRBV5-1 and TRBJ1-1; D not certain. The CDR3 has 15 amino acids. V was trimmed by 4 bases and J by 7 bases, leaving 20 bases between them. Germline-derived CDR1 and CDR2 are SGHRS and YFSETQ. Complete variable domain (other parts from reference TRBV5-1 and TRBJ1-1): KAGVTQTPRYLIKTRGQQVTLSCSPISGHRSVSWYQQTPGQGLQFLFEYFSETQRNKGNFPGRFSGRQFSNSRSEMNVSTLELGDSALYLCASSLRTGLVVEAFFGQGTRLTVV.

This clone was observed a single time. In DNA form, the CDR3 reads TGTGCCAGTAGTTCACAGGGTGTCCCTTTCAATTCACCCCTCCACTTT. Protein product: CASSSQGVPFNSPLHF. V is TRBV19 and J is TRBJ1-6; maybe TRBD1 (6 bases). The V gene's germline CDR1 is LNHDA and CDR2 SQIVND (reference sequence). The CDR3 totals 16 residues. The V end was cut by 5 bases, the J end by 7 bases, with 18 bases between.

V and J are TRBV18 and TRBJ1-2; D call uncertain. The CDR3 extends over 13 amino acids. CDR1 KGHSH and CDR2 LQKENI come from the germline V gene. Trimming removed 2 bases at V and 4 bases at J, with 8 bases between. In DNA, the CDR3 is TGTGCCAGCTCACCAGAGGTCGGCTATGGCTACACCTTC. As protein: CASSPEVGYGYTF.

For this clone: The same CDR3 is also encoded by other DNA sequences in this sample. This chain links TRBV27 with TRBJ2-1, with TRBD2 identical over 14 bases. Germline-derived CDR1 and CDR2 are MNHEY and SMNVEV (reference sequence). The CDR3 length is 15 residues. V lost 6 bases, J lost 6 bases, and 4 bases stayed unmatched. The CDR3 loop reads CASSSGTSGSNEQFF. In DNA form, the CDR3 reads TGTGCCAGCAGCTCAGGGACTAGCGGGAGCAATGAGCAGTTCTTC.

V is TRBV3-1 (or the pseudogene TRBV3-2) and J is TRBJ1-2; 10 bases line up with TRBD1. The V and J ends lost 4 bases and 5 bases, in that order; junction bases with no gene match: 4. The CDR3 spans 14 residues. Germline V gene lookup returns CDR1 LGHDT and CDR2 YNNKEL (reference sequence). The CDR3 loop reads CASSPGQGEYGYTF. CDR3 nucleotides: TGTGCCAGCAGCCCAGGACAGGGGGAGTATGGCTACACCTTC.

The CDR3 DNA reads as TGTGCCAGCAGTTTCGGTTTAGGGACTAGCACAGATACGCAGTATTTT. Its translation is CASSFGLGTSTDTQYF. This chain links TRBV28 with TRBJ2-3, with D possibly being TRBD2 (6 bases). This CDR3 has 16 amino acids. V lost 3 bases and J lost 0, with 13 bases in between. CDR1 is MDHEN, CDR2 SYDVKM, per germline.

The chain is built from TRBV11-3 and TRBJ1-4; TRBD1 might be the D (5 bases). This CDR3 contains 15 residues. V shed 5 bases and J shed 0 bases, with 10 bases lying between them. Per germline, CDR1 SGHNT and CDR2 YENEEA. Written as DNA, the CDR3 is TGTGCCAGCAGCCCCCCGACAGCAACTAATGAAAAACTGTTTTTT. It yields the protein CASSPPTATNEKLFF.

The V call is TRBV5-4, the J call TRBJ1-1, with a tentative D call TRBD1 (6 bases). Germline CDR1 SGHNT, CDR2 YYREEE (reference sequence). The CDR3 is 14 residues long. V was cut by 4 bases and J by 2 bases, with 12 bases left in between. CDR3 nucleotides: TGTGCCAGCAGCCCAGGGGCGGGTAACACTGAAGCTTTCTTT. Translating gives CASSPGAGNTEAFF. Based on the CDR3 plus reference TRBV5-4 and TRBJ1-1, the full variable domain is ETGVTQSPTHLIKTRGQQVTLRCSSQSGHNTVSWYQQALGQGPQFIFQYYREEENGRGNFPPRFSGLQFPNYSSELNVNALELDDSALYLCASSPGAGNTEAFFGQGTRLTVV.

The V gene is TRBV27, the J gene TRBJ1-2; D gene uncertain. CDR3 length: 16 amino acids. V dropped 5 bases and J dropped 6 bases, with 22 bases sitting between them. Per germline, CDR1 MNHEY and CDR2 SMNVEV (reference sequence). The DNA of the CDR3 is TGTGCCAGCAGTCACACTAATACCCGACTGGGTGATGGCTACACCTTC. It specifies CASSHTNTRLGDGYTF.

The chain joins TRBV4-3 to TRBJ1-1; the D gene is possibly TRBD1 (5 bases). Germline V gives CDR1 LGHNA, CDR2 YSLEER. CDR3 length: 13 residues. Trimming took off 1 base at V and 6 bases at J, with 9 bases between the two ends. The CDR3 sequence: CASSQVARAEAFF. CDR3 coding DNA: TGCGCCAGCAGCCAAGTGGCCAGGGCTGAAGCTTTCTTT.

V and J are TRBV3-1 (or the pseudogene TRBV3-2) and TRBJ1-1, with D unresolved. V dropped 0 bases and J dropped 0 bases, with 23 bases sitting between them. The CDR3 spans 20 residues. Germline V gene sequence: CDR1 LGHDT, CDR2 YNNKEL (reference sequence). CDR3 sequence reads: CASSQDHGVGEVIMNTEAFF. The CDR3 DNA reads TGTGCCAGCAGCCAAGATCACGGGGTGGGTGAGGTTATCATGAACACTGAAGCTTTCTTT.

The rearrangement links TRBV10-1 to TRBJ2-7, with 8 bases lining up with TRBD2. The CDR3 has 14 residues. Per the germline V gene, CDR1 is WNHNN and CDR2 is SYGVQD (reference sequence). Trimming at V came to 4 bases and at J to 3 bases, leaving 5 bases not matched to a gene. CDR3 nucleotide sequence: TGCGCCAGCAGTGGGAAAGCGGGGGACTACGAGCAGTACGTC. It translates to CASSGKAGDYEQYV.

This chain uses TRBV19 with TRBJ1-3; the D is unclear. Per the germline V gene, CDR1 is LNHDA and CDR2 is SQIVND (reference sequence). The CDR3 loop spans 13 amino acids. Trimming shortened V by 6 bases and J by 0 bases, and 6 bases separated the two germline ends. In DNA form, the CDR3 reads TGTGCCAGTAGATTGGTCTCTGGAAACACCATATATTTT. It yields the protein CASRLVSGNTIYF.

V usage is TRBV9 and J usage is TRBJ1-6; 8 bases agree with TRBD1. V was pared by 3 bases and J by 8 bases, with 1 base of the junction left unmatched. This CDR3 spans 13 amino acids. CDR1 and CDR2 (germline): SGDLS, YYNGEE. Here the CDR3 DNA reads TGTGCCAGCAGCGCGGACAGGGATTCACCCCTCCACTTT. Its translation: CASSADRDSPLHF.

The chain recombines TRBV7-2 with TRBJ2-1; TRBD2 aligns across 8 bases. The CDR3 covers 16 residues. Germline loops: CDR1 SGHTA, CDR2 FQGNSA. Trimming at V came to 5 bases and at J to 7 bases, leaving 13 bases not matched to a gene. For the CDR3, the DNA is TGTGCCAGCAGCCTTTTAGCGGGGATCCTATGGAATGAGCAGTTCTTC. Encoded protein: CASSLLAGILWNEQFF.

This clone was detected only once. This CDR3 is CASSLRTGYEQYF. CDR3 bases: TGTGCCAGCAGTTTAAGGACAGGCTACGAGCAGTACTTC. V usage is TRBV27 and J usage is TRBJ2-7, with TRBD1 identical over 7 bases. The CDR3 spans 13 residues. J was trimmed by 3 bases and V by 2 bases; bases with no gene match: 1. Germline-derived CDR1 and CDR2 are MNHEY and SMNVEV (reference sequence).

This clone was seen only a few times. This sequence joins TRBV3-1 (or the pseudogene TRBV3-2) and TRBJ1-1, with a possible D match to TRBD1 (5 bases). This CDR3 has 12 residues. The germline gives CDR1 LGHDT, CDR2 YNNKEL (reference sequence). The V end lost 3 bases, the J end lost 11 bases, and 13 bases lay between the germline ends. The CDR3 sequence: CASSHFGEGAFF. As DNA, the CDR3 is TGTGCCAGCAGCCACTTTGGCGAGGGGGCTTTCTTT.

This chain uses TRBV5-1 with TRBJ2-7; TRBD2 matches at 9 bases. Trimming cost V 4 bases and J 5 bases; bases outside gene matches: 7. CDR3 length: 14 amino acids. The germline gives CDR1 SGHRS, CDR2 YFSETQ. The CDR3 is CASSTSSGVNEQYF. The CDR3 DNA reads as TGCGCCAGCAGCACTTCTAGCGGGGTTAACGAGCAGTACTTC.

The CDR3 loop is CASSPGDRGDTQYF. DNA for the CDR3: TGCGCCAGCAGCCCCGGGGACCGGGGAGATACGCAGTATTTT. The chain carries TRBV5-1 and TRBJ2-3, with D perhaps matching TRBD1 or TRBD2 (5 bases each). Between the trimmed V and J ends, which lost 4 bases and 5 bases, there was a span of 14 bases. This CDR3 has 14 residues. Looked up from germline, CDR1 is SGHRS and CDR2 is YFSETQ.